Listed below are T cell receptor beta chains from one sample, sequenced in a study of control samples from healthy donors and cancer patients. Clones were read by immunoSEQ multiplex PCR, and TCRdb kept only the in-frame ones, dropping some. The data show around 130,000 clones, with around nine tenths seen just once and 9.5% to 13% held by the top ten. The sample was blood. Receptors originate from a man between 25 and 39 years old in good health. Both conserved end residues are part of each CDR3. The order of the fields is V gene, clone size, D gene, J gene, CDR3 protein, CDR3 DNA. A D gene is named only where the DNA matches it firmly. Clone size is stated in some rows and not others, as once, few, many or a class when expanded.

v_call: TRBV21-1
clone_size: -
d_call: -
j_call: TRBJ2-2
cdr3_aa: CASSTSPRYTGELFF
cdr3_nt: TGTGCCAGCAGCACCTCCCCCAGGTACACCGGGGAGCTGTTTTTT

v_call: TRBV7-2
clone_size: few
d_call: TRBD1
j_call: TRBJ1-2
cdr3_aa: CASSGDRAGGYTF
cdr3_nt: TGTGCCAGCAGCGGAGACAGGGCCGGCGGCTACACCTTC

v_call: TRBV4-1
clone_size: -
d_call: -
j_call: TRBJ2-6
cdr3_aa: CASKSSGANVLTF
cdr3_nt: TGCGCCAGCAAGAGCTCTGGGGCCAACGTCCTGACTTTC

v_call: TRBV24-1
clone_size: -
d_call: -
j_call: TRBJ1-5
cdr3_aa: CATSDSGRGDQPQHF
cdr3_nt: TGTGCCACCAGTGATTCTGGCAGGGGCGATCAGCCCCAGCATTTT

v_call: TRBV28
clone_size: -
d_call: TRBD1
j_call: TRBJ1-1
cdr3_aa: CASSPPTGLYTEAFF
cdr3_nt: TGTGCCAGCAGTCCGCCGACAGGGCTTTACACTGAAGCTTTCTTT

v_call: TRBV5-4
clone_size: -
d_call: TRBD2
j_call: TRBJ2-5
cdr3_aa: CASRKGLAGGQETQYF
cdr3_nt: TGTGCCAGCAGGAAAGGACTAGCGGGGGGCCAAGAGACCCAGTACTTC

v_call: TRBV5-8
clone_size: -
d_call: -
j_call: TRBJ1-2
cdr3_aa: CASSRLSYGYTF
cdr3_nt: TGTGCCAGCAGCCGTCTCTCCTATGGCTACACCTTC

v_call: TRBV9
clone_size: -
d_call: -
j_call: TRBJ2-2
cdr3_aa: CASSLAVLNTGELFF
cdr3_nt: TGTGCCAGCAGCTTAGCGGTTCTAAACACCGGGGAGCTGTTTTTT

v_call: TRBV14
clone_size: -
d_call: -
j_call: TRBJ1-6
cdr3_aa: CASSPRKALHF
cdr3_nt: TGTGCCAGCAGCCCTCGTAAGGCCCTCCACTTT

v_call: TRBV5-1
clone_size: -
d_call: -
j_call: TRBJ2-2
cdr3_aa: CASSLTTDNTGELFF
cdr3_nt: TGCGCCAGCAGCTTGACAACGGATAACACCGGAGAGCTGTTTTTT

v_call: TRBV19
clone_size: -
d_call: TRBD1
j_call: TRBJ1-1
cdr3_aa: CASSRTGENTEAFF
cdr3_nt: TGTGCCAGTAGTAGGACAGGGGAGAACACTGAAGCTTTCTTT

v_call: TRBV9
clone_size: -
d_call: TRBD2
j_call: TRBJ2-1
cdr3_aa: CASSVDSRGALSYNEQFF
cdr3_nt: TGTGCCAGCAGCGTAGACTCGCGGGGGGCCCTCTCCTACAATGAGCAGTTCTTC

v_call: TRBV30
clone_size: -
d_call: -
j_call: TRBJ1-3
cdr3_aa: CAWTGTGNTIYF
cdr3_nt: TGTGCCTGGACAGGGACTGGAAACACCATATATTTT

v_call: TRBV7-9
clone_size: -
d_call: -
j_call: TRBJ2-7
cdr3_aa: CASSSGGVEQYF
cdr3_nt: TGTGCCAGCAGCTCCGGAGGGGTCGAGCAGTACTTC

v_call: TRBV2
clone_size: -
d_call: TRBD2
j_call: TRBJ2-2
cdr3_aa: CASFTQRGGGELFF
cdr3_nt: TGTGCCAGCTTCACCCAGCGGGGGGGCGGGGAGCTGTTTTTT

v_call: TRBV5-1
clone_size: -
d_call: TRBD1
j_call: TRBJ2-7
cdr3_aa: CASRPGQGPYEQYF
cdr3_nt: TGCGCCAGCAGACCAGGACAGGGTCCCTACGAGCAGTACTTC

v_call: TRBV5-8
clone_size: -
d_call: -
j_call: TRBJ2-7
cdr3_aa: CASSLGGAVIYEQYF
cdr3_nt: TGTGCCAGCAGCTTGGGCGGGGCAGTTATCTACGAGCAGTACTTC

v_call: TRBV5-1
clone_size: -
d_call: TRBD1
j_call: TRBJ1-4
cdr3_aa: CASSPAVGQGNEKLFF
cdr3_nt: TGCGCCAGCAGCCCTGCTGTGGGACAGGGCAATGAAAAACTGTTTTTT

v_call: TRBV29-1
clone_size: -
d_call: -
j_call: TRBJ1-1
cdr3_aa: CSANGGVFTEAFF
cdr3_nt: TGCAGCGCCAATGGGGGAGTGTTCACTGAAGCTTTCTTT

v_call: TRBV5-1
clone_size: once
d_call: -
j_call: TRBJ1-1
cdr3_aa: CASSLNTASNTEAFF
cdr3_nt: TGCGCCAGCAGCTTGAACACCGCCTCGAACACTGAAGCTTTCTTT

v_call: TRBV12-3/TRBV12-4
clone_size: once
d_call: -
j_call: TRBJ2-1
cdr3_aa: CASSRGADEQFF
cdr3_nt: TGTGCCAGCAGCCGAGGGGCTGATGAGCAGTTCTTC

v_call: TRBV18
clone_size: once
d_call: -
j_call: TRBJ2-2
cdr3_aa: CASSPPFSFGMNTGELFF
cdr3_nt: TGTGCCAGCTCACCACCGTTTTCCTTCGGGATGAACACCGGGGAGCTGTTTTTT

v_call: TRBV5-1
clone_size: -
d_call: -
j_call: TRBJ2-3
cdr3_aa: CASSFGPVDTQYF
cdr3_nt: TGCGCCAGCAGCTTCGGCCCCGTGGATACGCAGTATTTT

v_call: TRBV29-1
clone_size: -
d_call: -
j_call: TRBJ1-1
cdr3_aa: CSFADWANEAFF
cdr3_nt: TGCAGCTTTGCCGACTGGGCCAATGAAGCTTTCTTT

v_call: TRBV10-3
clone_size: -
d_call: -
j_call: TRBJ2-5
cdr3_aa: CAISESQARVETQYF
cdr3_nt: TGTGCCATCAGTGAGTCCCAGGCGAGAGTGGAGACCCAGTACTTC

v_call: TRBV28
clone_size: few
d_call: -
j_call: TRBJ1-1
cdr3_aa: CASRPERNTEAFF
cdr3_nt: TGTGCCAGCAGACCCGAAAGGAACACTGAAGCTTTCTTT

v_call: TRBV7-2
clone_size: -
d_call: -
j_call: TRBJ1-1
cdr3_aa: CASSTSRQLPNTEAFF
cdr3_nt: TGTGCCAGCAGCACTAGCCGACAGCTTCCGAACACTGAAGCTTTCTTT

v_call: TRBV5-1
clone_size: -
d_call: TRBD2
j_call: TRBJ2-1
cdr3_aa: CASSPRTSALIGAYNEQFF
cdr3_nt: TGCGCCAGCAGCCCAAGGACTAGCGCGTTAATAGGGGCCTACAATGAGCAGTTCTTC

v_call: TRBV18
clone_size: -
d_call: TRBD1
j_call: TRBJ1-2
cdr3_aa: CASSLQGEYGYTF
cdr3_nt: TGTGCCAGCTCACTACAGGGGGAATATGGCTACACCTTC

v_call: TRBV4-2
clone_size: -
d_call: TRBD1
j_call: TRBJ1-4
cdr3_aa: CASSRTDRVTNEKLFF
cdr3_nt: TGTGCCAGCAGCCGGACAGACAGGGTTACTAATGAAAAACTGTTTTTT

v_call: TRBV5-1
clone_size: -
d_call: -
j_call: TRBJ1-2
cdr3_aa: CASSSTGDYGYTF
cdr3_nt: TGCGCCAGCAGCTCAACCGGGGACTATGGCTACACCTTC

v_call: TRBV27
clone_size: -
d_call: -
j_call: TRBJ2-7
cdr3_aa: CASRWNGADTYEQYF
cdr3_nt: TGTGCCAGCAGATGGAATGGGGCCGATACCTACGAGCAGTACTTC

v_call: TRBV25-1
clone_size: -
d_call: -
j_call: TRBJ1-2
cdr3_aa: CASSESAGYGYTF
cdr3_nt: TGTGCCAGCAGTGAATCGGCAGGCTATGGCTACACCTTC

v_call: TRBV19
clone_size: -
d_call: -
j_call: TRBJ2-3
cdr3_aa: CASSIGGGTDTQYF
cdr3_nt: TGTGCCAGTAGTATTGGAGGGGGAACAGATACGCAGTATTTT

v_call: TRBV2
clone_size: -
d_call: TRBD2
j_call: TRBJ2-7
cdr3_aa: CASGRGLYEQYF
cdr3_nt: TGTGCCTCCGGTCGGGGACTATACGAGCAGTACTTC

v_call: TRBV5-6
clone_size: -
d_call: -
j_call: TRBJ1-1
cdr3_aa: CASSLTRYTEAFF
cdr3_nt: TGTGCCAGCAGCTTGACGAGGTACACTGAAGCTTTCTTT

v_call: TRBV5-4
clone_size: -
d_call: -
j_call: TRBJ1-2
cdr3_aa: CASSLEWGSNYGYTF
cdr3_nt: TGTGCCAGCAGCTTGGAGTGGGGATCCAACTATGGCTACACCTTC

v_call: TRBV27
clone_size: few
d_call: -
j_call: TRBJ1-2
cdr3_aa: CASSRGPTSNYGYTF
cdr3_nt: TGTGCCAGCAGCCGAGGACCGACATCTAACTATGGCTACACCTTC

v_call: TRBV5-1
clone_size: few
d_call: -
j_call: TRBJ1-3
cdr3_aa: CASSSTTGFAGNTIYF
cdr3_nt: TGCGCCAGCAGCTCAACGACAGGTTTCGCTGGAAACACCATATATTTT

v_call: TRBV29-1
clone_size: -
d_call: -
j_call: TRBJ1-1
cdr3_aa: CSGYGRRNTEAFF
cdr3_nt: TGCAGCGGTTATGGGAGGAGGAACACTGAAGCTTTCTTT

v_call: TRBV27
clone_size: -
d_call: -
j_call: TRBJ1-2
cdr3_aa: CASSLKWTAYGYTF
cdr3_nt: TGTGCCAGCAGTTTAAAGTGGACAGCCTATGGCTACACCTTC

v_call: TRBV5-4
clone_size: -
d_call: TRBD1
j_call: TRBJ1-3
cdr3_aa: CASSRARDRAGNTIYF
cdr3_nt: TGTGCCAGCAGCCGTGCTCGGGACAGGGCCGGAAACACCATATATTTT

v_call: TRBV6-5
clone_size: -
d_call: -
j_call: TRBJ2-7
cdr3_aa: CASTATGTGSEQYF
cdr3_nt: TGTGCCAGCACGGCCACCGGGACTGGCTCCGAGCAGTACTTC

v_call: TRBV20-1
clone_size: once
d_call: TRBD2
j_call: TRBJ2-5
cdr3_aa: CSASEAGGPFQETQYF
cdr3_nt: TGCAGTGCTAGTGAGGCGGGGGGGCCGTTTCAAGAGACCCAGTACTTC

v_call: TRBV5-1
clone_size: -
d_call: TRBD1
j_call: TRBJ2-2
cdr3_aa: CASSRQGDTGELFF
cdr3_nt: TGCGCCAGCAGCCGACAGGGGGACACCGGGGAGCTGTTTTTT

v_call: TRBV21-1
clone_size: -
d_call: -
j_call: TRBJ1-2
cdr3_aa: CASLVEGYGYTF
cdr3_nt: TGTGCCAGCCTGGTGGAGGGGTATGGCTACACCTTC

v_call: TRBV2
clone_size: -
d_call: -
j_call: TRBJ2-2
cdr3_aa: CAFLSENTGELFF
cdr3_nt: TGTGCCTTCTTATCAGAAAACACCGGGGAGCTGTTTTTT

v_call: TRBV11-2
clone_size: -
d_call: -
j_call: TRBJ1-4
cdr3_aa: CASSLDSTAPNEKLFF
cdr3_nt: TGTGCCAGCAGCTTAGATTCGACAGCCCCTAATGAAAAACTGTTTTTT

v_call: TRBV19
clone_size: -
d_call: TRBD1
j_call: TRBJ1-2
cdr3_aa: CASSLGTGEGYTF
cdr3_nt: TGTGCCAGTAGTCTCGGGACAGGGGAAGGCTACACCTTC

v_call: TRBV29-1
clone_size: -
d_call: -
j_call: TRBJ1-2
cdr3_aa: CSVVGGLGYGYTF
cdr3_nt: TGCAGCGTTGTAGGGGGATTAGGCTATGGCTACACCTTC

v_call: TRBV6-1
clone_size: once
d_call: TRBD2
j_call: TRBJ2-3
cdr3_aa: CASSGRWTSGGTRTDTQYF
cdr3_nt: TGTGCCAGCAGTGGAAGGTGGACTAGCGGGGGGACACGCACAGATACGCAGTATTTT

v_call: TRBV18
clone_size: -
d_call: TRBD1
j_call: TRBJ2-1
cdr3_aa: CASSWGTAYNEQFF
cdr3_nt: TGTGCCAGCTCATGGGGGACAGCATACAATGAGCAGTTCTTC

v_call: TRBV10-3
clone_size: -
d_call: TRBD1
j_call: TRBJ1-4
cdr3_aa: CAISPGTGIEKKLFF
cdr3_nt: TGTGCCATCAGCCCGGGGACAGGGATTGAGAAAAAACTGTTTTTT

v_call: TRBV3-1/TRBV3-2
clone_size: -
d_call: -
j_call: TRBJ1-1
cdr3_aa: CASSLTGKGAFF
cdr3_nt: TGTGCCAGCAGCCTAACCGGGAAAGGAGCTTTCTTT

v_call: TRBV4-2
clone_size: -
d_call: -
j_call: TRBJ2-1
cdr3_aa: CASSQEYRGAGGNEQFF
cdr3_nt: TGTGCCAGCAGCCAAGAGTATAGGGGGGCAGGGGGCAATGAGCAGTTCTTC

v_call: TRBV5-1
clone_size: -
d_call: TRBD1
j_call: TRBJ2-4
cdr3_aa: CASSLGTGGTIQYF
cdr3_nt: TGCGCCAGCAGCCTTGGGACAGGGGGAACCATTCAGTACTTC

v_call: TRBV24-1
clone_size: few
d_call: -
j_call: TRBJ2-1
cdr3_aa: CATSDFGQGSGNEQFF
cdr3_nt: TGTGCCACCAGTGATTTCGGGCAGGGGAGTGGCAATGAGCAGTTCTTC